These T cell receptor beta chains were read from a single sample in a study of spatial heterogeneity in lung cancer. TCRdb passed the 5' RACE reads through MiXCR, listing each CDR3 protein once. The data hold roughly 120,000 distinct CDR3 sequences, with 10% to 15% observed a single time. The sample here was PBMCs, taken at follow-up. All receptors derive from a male donor with early-stage non-small cell lung cancer. Each CDR3 is given without its conserved first and last residue. Not every row has a clone size; where given, it reads once, few, many or a size class.

abundance | v_gene | CDR3aa
. | TRBV30 | AWSQGANTGELF
. | TRBV20-1 | RTPGEGVNSNGYT
. | TRBV28 | ASSPAGGFGTEAF
few | TRBV18 | ASSPLGTLNEQF
. | TRBV9 | ASSPRGQGNTGELF
few | TRBV7-2 | ASSLSGEPRFYEQY
many | TRBV10-2 | ASSTQGSNQPQH
few | TRBV4-3 | ASSQDTGGNTEAF
many | TRBV12-3/TRBV12-4 | ASSRMMNLANTGELF
few | TRBV20-1 | SAEPDGSSYEQY
. | TRBV29-1 | SGRHASSYEQY
. | TRBV5-1 | ASRSGRGSTDTQY
many | TRBV27 | ASSSDSGTGLGKLF
. | TRBV5-4 | ASSLDAGAADTQY
few | TRBV4-1 | ASSQDMSRRTEQF
few | TRBV20-1 | SAKGTGDTEAF
few | TRBV3-1 | ASSRSYSSLTEAF
medium-sized | TRBV12-3/TRBV12-4 | ASSPTITAPQH
. | TRBV3-1 | ASSQDASGGGETQY